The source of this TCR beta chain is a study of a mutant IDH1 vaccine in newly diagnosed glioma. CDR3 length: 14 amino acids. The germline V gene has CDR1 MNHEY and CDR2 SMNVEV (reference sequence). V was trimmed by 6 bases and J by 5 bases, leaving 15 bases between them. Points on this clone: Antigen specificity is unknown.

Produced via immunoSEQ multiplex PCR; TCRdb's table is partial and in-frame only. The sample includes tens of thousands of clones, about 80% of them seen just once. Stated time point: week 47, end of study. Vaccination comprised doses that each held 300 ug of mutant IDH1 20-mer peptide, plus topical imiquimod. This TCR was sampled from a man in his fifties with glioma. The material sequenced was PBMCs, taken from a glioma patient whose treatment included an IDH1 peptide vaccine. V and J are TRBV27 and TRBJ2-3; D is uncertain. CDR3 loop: CASRSWASGDTQYF. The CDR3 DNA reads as TGTGCCAGCAGATCCTGGGCCTCGGGAGATACGCAGTATTTT.